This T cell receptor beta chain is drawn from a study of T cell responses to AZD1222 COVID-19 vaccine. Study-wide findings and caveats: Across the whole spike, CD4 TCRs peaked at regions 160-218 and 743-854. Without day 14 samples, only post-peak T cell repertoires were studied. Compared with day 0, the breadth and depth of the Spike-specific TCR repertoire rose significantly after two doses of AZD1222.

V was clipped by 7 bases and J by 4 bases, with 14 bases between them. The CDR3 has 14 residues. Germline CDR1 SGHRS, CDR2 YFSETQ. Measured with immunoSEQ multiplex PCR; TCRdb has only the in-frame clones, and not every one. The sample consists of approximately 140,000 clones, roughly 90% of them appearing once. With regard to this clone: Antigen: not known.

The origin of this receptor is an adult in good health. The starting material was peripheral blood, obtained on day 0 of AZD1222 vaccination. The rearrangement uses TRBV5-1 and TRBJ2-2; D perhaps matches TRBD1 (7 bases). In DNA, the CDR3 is TGCGCCAGCTCCAGGGGGGTAGTCACCGGGGAGCTGTTTTTT. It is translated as CASSRGVVTGELFF.